This is a list of T cell receptor beta chains from one sample in a study of metastatic and nonmetastatic thyroid tumors. TCRdb re-called clones via MiXCR from the PCR reads. Of under 25,000 clones listed, about a quarter are singletons. Sequenced sample: blood. The receptors derive from a female donor with papillary thyroid cancer or a benign thyroid nodule (not recorded which). Some clones in this sample may be carry-over from other donors' samples. CDR3s include the opening cysteine and the closing phenylalanine or tryptophan. Each record gives: CDR3 protein, CDR3 DNA, D gene, clone size, V gene, J gene. D genes are given only for firm matches. Part of the rows lack a size; the others show once, few, many or a class for expanded clones.

CDR3aa: CASSESGSSYNEQFF
CDR3nt: TGTGCCAGCAGCGAAAGCGGTAGCTCCTACAATGAGCAGTTCTTC
d_gene: -
abundance: many
v_gene: TRBV7-9
j_gene: TRBJ2-1

CDR3aa: CASSPQGGTGELFF
CDR3nt: TGTGCCAGCAGCCCACAGGGGGGTACCGGGGAGCTGTTTTTT
d_gene: TRBD1
abundance: -
v_gene: TRBV6-1
j_gene: TRBJ2-2

CDR3aa: CASSLQTANYGYTF
CDR3nt: TGTGCCAGCAGCTTACAGACGGCTAACTATGGCTACACCTTC
d_gene: -
abundance: few
v_gene: TRBV6-6
j_gene: TRBJ1-2

CDR3aa: CASSFGGTGETQYF
CDR3nt: TGTGCCAGCAGTTTTGGTGGGACCGGAGAGACCCAGTACTTC
d_gene: -
abundance: few
v_gene: TRBV27
j_gene: TRBJ2-5

CDR3aa: CASSLGGGRLTNSYEQYF
CDR3nt: TGTGCCAGCAGCTTGGGCGGCGGTCGCCTTACCAATTCCTACGAGCAGTACTTC
d_gene: -
abundance: many
v_gene: TRBV5-4
j_gene: TRBJ2-7

CDR3aa: CASSESGAGTYEQYF
CDR3nt: TGCGCCAGCAGTGAGTCTGGAGCAGGGACCTACGAGCAGTACTTC
d_gene: -
abundance: medium-sized
v_gene: TRBV10-1
j_gene: TRBJ2-7

CDR3aa: CASSLGQGNTIYF
CDR3nt: TGCGCCAGCAGCTTGGGACAGGGAAACACCATATATTTT
d_gene: -
abundance: many
v_gene: TRBV5-1
j_gene: TRBJ1-3

CDR3aa: CASSRNREDNEQFF
CDR3nt: TGTGCCAGCAGCCGAAACAGGGAGGACAATGAGCAGTTCTTC
d_gene: -
abundance: many
v_gene: TRBV7-2
j_gene: TRBJ2-1

CDR3aa: CASSFRRETGELFF
CDR3nt: TGTGCCAGCAGTTTCCGCAGGGAAACCGGGGAGCTGTTTTTT
d_gene: -
abundance: -
v_gene: TRBV6-1
j_gene: TRBJ2-2

CDR3aa: CASSSGQGAASNQPQHF
CDR3nt: TGTGCCAGCAGCTCGGGACAGGGGGCCGCTAGCAATCAGCCCCAGCATTTT
d_gene: TRBD1
abundance: -
v_gene: TRBV11-2
j_gene: TRBJ1-5

CDR3aa: CASSLDGGDRYEQYF
CDR3nt: TGCGCCAGCAGCCTGGATGGAGGGGATCGCTACGAGCAGTACTTC
d_gene: -
abundance: -
v_gene: TRBV5-1
j_gene: TRBJ2-7

CDR3aa: CAWSVGGAGSYGYTF
CDR3nt: TGTGCCTGGAGTGTGGGTGGGGCTGGGAGCTATGGCTACACCTTC
d_gene: -
abundance: -
v_gene: TRBV30
j_gene: TRBJ1-2

CDR3aa: CAWSSLLLGMSDTEAFF
CDR3nt: TGTGCCTGGAGTTCACTGCTACTGGGGATGTCGGACACTGAAGCTTTCTTT
d_gene: -
abundance: once
v_gene: TRBV30
j_gene: TRBJ1-1

CDR3aa: CASSQADNSPLHF
CDR3nt: TGTGCCAGCAGCCAAGCAGATAATTCACCCCTCCACTTT
d_gene: -
abundance: few
v_gene: TRBV4-2
j_gene: TRBJ1-6

CDR3aa: CASSRGDHTEAFF
CDR3nt: TGTGCCAGCAGCCGGGGGGACCACACTGAAGCTTTCTTT
d_gene: -
abundance: -
v_gene: TRBV7-9
j_gene: TRBJ1-1

CDR3aa: CSARGGNQPQHF
CDR3nt: TGCAGTGCTAGAGGAGGGAATCAGCCCCAGCATTTT
d_gene: -
abundance: many
v_gene: TRBV20-1
j_gene: TRBJ1-5

CDR3aa: CSASRAYEQYF
CDR3nt: TGCAGTGCTAGTAGGGCTTACGAGCAGTACTTC
d_gene: -
abundance: many
v_gene: TRBV20-1
j_gene: TRBJ2-7

CDR3aa: CASSPPLSTTGYTF
CDR3nt: TGTGCCAGCAGCCCCCCCCTGTCAACCACTGGCTATACCTTC
d_gene: -
abundance: -
v_gene: TRBV9
j_gene: TRBJ1-2

CDR3aa: CAWSPGFGYGYTF
CDR3nt: TGTGCCTGGAGTCCCGGGTTTGGCTATGGCTACACCTTC
d_gene: -
abundance: many
v_gene: TRBV30
j_gene: TRBJ1-2